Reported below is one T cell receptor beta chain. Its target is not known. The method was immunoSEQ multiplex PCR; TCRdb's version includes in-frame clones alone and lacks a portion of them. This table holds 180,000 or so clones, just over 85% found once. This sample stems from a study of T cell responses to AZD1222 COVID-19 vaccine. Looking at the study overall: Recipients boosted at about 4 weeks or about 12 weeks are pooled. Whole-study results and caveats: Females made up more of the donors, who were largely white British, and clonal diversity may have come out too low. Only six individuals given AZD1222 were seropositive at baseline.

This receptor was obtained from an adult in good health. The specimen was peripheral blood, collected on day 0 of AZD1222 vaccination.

In DNA, the CDR3 is TGTGCCAGCAGCGCGGGGGGAGGGCTAAACTATGGCTACACCTTC. As protein: CASSAGGGLNYGYTF. The chain employs TRBV9 and TRBJ1-2, with TRBD1 as a possible D gene (5 bases). The CDR3 length is 15 residues. From germline, CDR1 is SGDLS and CDR2 YYNGEE. V lost 3 bases and J lost 2, with 14 bases in between.